Listed below are T cell receptor beta chains from one sample, sequenced in a study of cytomegalovirus exposure and HLA in healthy donors. The data were produced by immunoSEQ multiplex PCR, yet TCRdb's version contains in-frame clones alone and is incomplete. This table has more than 110,000 clones, almost 85% appearing once. Sequencing was performed on PBMCs. All receptors derive from a man between 25 and 39 years old in good health and CMV-seropositive. Both conserved end residues are part of each CDR3. Each record gives: CDR3 length, D gene, V gene, clone size, J gene, CDR3 DNA, CDR3 protein. The D gene is left open where the match is weak. The size field is filled for only some rows; it gives once, few, many or a size class.

length: 16; D: TRBD1; V: TRBV6-1; size: -; J: TRBJ1-2; DNA: TGTGCCAGCAGTGAAAATTTAGTAAGGGGGCACTATGGCTACACCTTC; CDR3: CASSENLVRGHYGYTF
length: 15; D: -; V: TRBV9; size: -; J: TRBJ2-5; DNA: TGTGCCAGCATTCGCGGGGGCAGGATTGGGGAGACCCAGTACTTC; CDR3: CASIRGGRIGETQYF
length: 16; D: -; V: TRBV30; size: -; J: TRBJ1-5; DNA: TGTGCCTGGAGTGTAAGGGGGTCGCGATTCAATCAGCCCCAGCATTTT; CDR3: CAWSVRGSRFNQPQHF
length: 15; D: -; V: TRBV27; size: -; J: TRBJ2-7; DNA: TGTGCCAGCAGTTCCCCCTTTGAGGAATCTAGCGAGCAGTACTTC; CDR3: CASSSPFEESSEQYF
length: 15; D: TRBD1; V: TRBV7-3; size: -; J: TRBJ1-1; DNA: TGTGCCAGCAGCGTAGGGACAGCCCAGAACACTGAAGCTTTCTTT; CDR3: CASSVGTAQNTEAFF
length: 16; D: TRBD2; V: TRBV13; size: -; J: TRBJ2-3; DNA: TGTGCCAGTGGGATCCGGGCTAGCGGTTCTGGAGATACGCAGTATTTT; CDR3: CASGIRASGSGDTQYF
length: 13; D: TRBD2; V: TRBV28; size: few; J: TRBJ2-1; DNA: TGTGCCAGCGGGACTAGGTCGTTCGGTGAGCAGTTCTTC; CDR3: CASGTRSFGEQFF
length: 12; D: -; V: TRBV28; size: -; J: TRBJ2-1; DNA: TGTGCCAGCAGTTTAGTCGGACTACCTCTGTTCTTC; CDR3: CASSLVGLPLFF
length: 14; D: -; V: TRBV4-1; size: once; J: TRBJ2-1; DNA: TGCGCCAGCAGCCAAGATGCGGTCCCCAATGAGCAGTTCTTC; CDR3: CASSQDAVPNEQFF
length: 18; D: -; V: TRBV21-1; size: -; J: TRBJ1-1; DNA: TGTGCCAGCAGCAAGGGGGTGATTTGGGGGGAATTACGGACTGAAGCTTTCTTT; CDR3: CASSKGVIWGELRTEAFF